This TCR beta chain is from a study of OX40 agonist ivuxolimab in advanced cancers. Study-wide findings and caveats: Dose levels from 0.1 to 3.0 mg/kg saw CD4+ and CD8+ blood T cells expand clonally by week 6.

Profiling relied on immunoSEQ multiplex PCR, and the TCRdb table lists in-frame clones only, not all of them. The sample contains 55,000 to 90,000 clones, about four fifths of which appear only once. This clone came up a few times. What it recognizes is unknown. Trimming stripped 5 bases from V and 0 bases from J, with 20 bases between. Germline lookup yields CDR1 LNHDA and CDR2 SQIVND (reference sequence). The CDR3 covers 18 residues. This TCR was sampled from an adult with an advanced solid tumor such as melanoma, head and neck, liver or kidney cancer. J is TRBJ1-3 and V is TRBV19, with TRBD1 as a possible D gene (5 bases). The sample consisted of CD4+ or CD8+ T cells sorted from blood, taken in a trial of the OX40 agonist ivuxolimab. CDR3 sequence reads: CASSDPGRTGSSGNTIYF. In nucleotides, the CDR3 is TGTGCCAGTAGTGACCCGGGACGGACGGGGTCCTCTGGAAACACCATATATTTT.